The sequence of this TCR beta chain was determined in a study of T-cell memory formation after mild COVID-19. The table lists this clonotype with a few counts. TCRdb used MiXCR to reprocess the 5' RACE reads, holding one entry per CDR3 protein. The sample shows 350,000 to 400,000 distinct CDR3 sequences, around 14% of them seen only once. Looked up from germline, CDR1 is SGHTA and CDR2 is FQGTGA. V was pared by 5 bases and J by 4 bases, with 15 bases between. This CDR3 is built from 15 residues. What was sequenced was PBMCs or a T cell subset sorted from them (not recorded which). This sequence joins TRBV7-3 and TRBJ2-1; no firm D call. The origin of this receptor is a man in his late teens or twenties who had mild COVID-19 (a few samples of this study predate the infection). Cell type and time point are not known. CDR3 bases: TGTGCCAGCAGCCCCAGGACCGCTCTTTACAATGAGCAGTTCTTC. The encoded protein is CASSPRTALYNEQFF. Based on the CDR3 plus reference TRBV7-3 and TRBJ2-1, the full variable domain is GAGVSQTPSNKVTEKGKYVELRCDPISGHTALYWYRQSLGQGPEFLIYFQGTGAADDSGLPNDRFFAVRPEGSVSTLKIQRTERGDSAVYLCASSPRTALYNEQFFGPGTRLTVL.